Described below is a single T cell receptor beta chain sequence and its context. Trimming shortened V by 4 bases and J by 4 bases, and 14 bases separated the two germline ends. Germline values: CDR1 SGHRS, CDR2 YFSETQ. CDR3 length: 14 amino acids. This entry comes from a study of blood T cell repertoires in COVID-19. Living in roughly 23 US areas, the participants were between roughly 18 and 90 years of age. Cohort allocation depended upon clinical history that participants reported. Participants classified as exposed had met a COVID-19 case within 2 weeks before study entry. As handled by the study authors: Amplification of reference gene primers provided the estimated nucleated cell counts. Only in-frame clones appear in the TCRdb table, and some are missing; sequencing was by immunoSEQ multiplex PCR. V and J calls and clone size come straight from that table; D and trimming were deduced from the DNA. The data show over 350,000 clones, approximately 89% seen once.

This receptor was identified in a woman aged 40 to 49 who had been exposed to COVID-19. Material for sequencing was PBMCs or T cells enriched from blood (not recorded which). The rearrangement uses TRBV5-1 and TRBJ2-5; TRBD2 is a possible D gene (7 bases). The CDR3 loop reads CASSRGGAGETQYF. The CDR3 DNA follows: TGCGCCAGCAGCAGAGGGGGGGCAGGAGAGACCCAGTACTTC.